The 27 T cell receptor beta chains given below trace back to one sample, sequenced in a study of blood T cell repertoires in COVID-19. This table comes from immunoSEQ multiplex PCR, and its TCRdb copy is limited to in-frame clones, with some not included. The top ten clones hold approximately 5.7% of a sample with 120,000 to 150,000 clones, about 83% of them seen once. Specimen: PBMCs or T cells enriched from blood (not recorded which). Receptors originate from a woman between 45 and 65 years old who had been exposed to COVID-19.

In nucleotides, the CDR3 is TGTGCCAGTAGTTTAAAGGCGGGGGGAGGCAATCAGCCCCAGCATTTT. Residues: CASSLKAGGGNQPQHF. This chain connects TRBV19 to TRBJ1-5, with D possibly being TRBD1 (5 bases). The CDR3 totals 16 residues. CDR1 is LNHDA, CDR2 SQIVND, per germline (reference sequence). Trimming took off 5 bases at V and 2 bases at J, with 16 bases between the two ends.

The V gene is TRBV7-2, the J gene TRBJ1-2, with 11 bases that match TRBD1. V was clipped by 4 bases and J by 7 bases; unmatched bases: 8. Germline V gene sequence: CDR1 SGHTA, CDR2 FQGNSA. The CDR3 runs to 15 residues. The CDR3 reads CASSYPGQGEGGYTF. In nucleotides, the CDR3 is TGTGCCAGCAGCTACCCGGGACAGGGGGAAGGTGGCTACACCTTC.

This rearrangement joins TRBV5-6 to TRBJ1-4, with 11 bases matching TRBD1. This CDR3 has 15 residues. With 2 bases clipped from V and 10 bases from J, the junction kept 7 bases outside the gene matches. Looked up from germline, CDR1 is SGHDT and CDR2 is YYEEEE. The CDR3 reads CASSLAGTGGVKLFF. The CDR3 DNA sequence: TGTGCCAGCAGCTTAGCCGGGACAGGGGGAGTAAAACTGTTTTTT.

This chain links TRBV6-5 with TRBJ1-5; 8 nucleotides match TRBD1. J gave up 0 bases and V 6 bases, and 4 bases lay outside the gene matches. Per the germline V gene, CDR1 is MNHEY and CDR2 is SVGAGI. The CDR3 consists of 15 residues. DNA of the CDR3: TGTGCCAGCAGACTACAGGGGGTTAGCAATCAGCCCCAGCATTTT. Amino acids: CASRLQGVSNQPQHF.

Of note for this clone: Its ends do not fully match the called genes, so a read error is possible. The V and J genes are TRBV6-2 or TRBV6-3 and TRBJ2-1; D ambiguous. The CDR3 contains 12 residues. Looked up from germline, CDR1 is MNHEY and CDR2 is SVGEGT. Here the CDR3 reads CASSRGLERYIF. The CDR3 DNA reads as TGTGCCAGCAGCCGCGGATTGGAGCGATACATCTTC.

The rearrangement uses TRBV5-6 and TRBJ2-7, with 8 bases matching TRBD1. This CDR3 has 15 residues. Germline V gene lookup returns CDR1 SGHDT and CDR2 YYEEEE. V lost 4 bases to trimming and J lost 6 bases; unmatched junction nucleotides: 12. DNA for the CDR3: TGTGCCAGCAGCGCACCCTTGGACAGGGTCCCCGAGCAGTACTTC. This codes for CASSAPLDRVPEQYF.

The genes are TRBV12-3 or TRBV12-4 and TRBJ1-2; D is perhaps TRBD1 (5 bases). Between the trimmed V and J ends, which lost 2 bases and 7 bases, there was a span of 8 bases. This CDR3 spans 12 amino acids. In DNA form, the CDR3 reads TGTGCCAGCAGTTTAAGACAGTTTGGCTACACCTTC. It codes for CASSLRQFGYTF.

A few counts support this clone. The genes are TRBV7-2 and TRBJ1-4; D is ambiguous. V shed 3 bases and J shed 0 bases, with 14 bases lying between them. The CDR3 runs 17 residues. Germline CDR1 and CDR2: SGHTA and FQGNSA. The CDR3 region has the DNA TGTGCCAGCAGCTTTTTTGGCAGGCGTGCAACTAATGAAAAACTGTTTTTT. Amino acid sequence: CASSFFGRRATNEKLFF.

This chain joins TRBV7-3 and TRBJ2-1, with TRBD1 identical over 8 bases. The germline CDR1 and CDR2 sequences are SGHTA and FQGTGA. J was trimmed by 0 bases and V by 5 bases; bases with no gene match: 12. CDR3 length: 18 amino acids. The CDR3, as DNA: TGTGCCAGCAGCCCGACAGGGGTGGGGGGAAGCTCCTACAATGAGCAGTTCTTC. Translated: CASSPTGVGGSSYNEQFF.

The gene calls are TRBV6-2 or TRBV6-3 and TRBJ2-7, with 7 bases lining up with TRBD2. This CDR3 comprises 13 residues. From germline, CDR1 is MNHEY and CDR2 SVGEGT. V lost 3 bases to trimming and J lost 7 bases; unmatched junction nucleotides: 6. The CDR3 protein is CASSYLSGGEQYF. The CDR3 coding sequence is TGTGCCAGCAGTTATCTATCGGGGGGAGAGCAGTACTTC.

As DNA, the CDR3 is TGTGCCTGGAGTGAGACAGGGAAAAACATTCAGTACTTC. This sequence encodes CAWSETGKNIQYF. The chain employs TRBV30 and TRBJ2-4; TRBD1 agrees at 7 bases. Looked up from germline, CDR1 is GTSNPN and CDR2 is SVGIG (reference sequence). J was trimmed by 4 bases and V by 1 base; bases with no gene match: 1. The CDR3 runs 13 residues.

The chain links TRBV9 to TRBJ1-2, with unresolved D. V was trimmed by 0 bases and J by 3 bases, leaving 9 bases between them. Germline V gene lookup returns CDR1 SGDLS and CDR2 YYNGEE. The CDR3 covers 14 residues. CDR3 loop: CASSVDSNHYGYTF. Here the CDR3 DNA reads TGTGCCAGCAGCGTAGATTCAAATCACTATGGCTACACCTTC.

This chain connects TRBV4-3 to TRBJ2-6; 8 nucleotides agree with TRBD1. Germline V gene data show CDR1 as LGHNA and CDR2 as YSLEER. This CDR3 has 19 amino acids. The J segment lost 0 bases and the V segment lost 4 bases, leaving 11 bases of the junction unmatched. The CDR3, as DNA: TGCGCCAGCAGCCGTGACCCGGACAGGGCCTTCTCTGGGGCCAACGTCCTGACTTTC. This codes for CASSRDPDRAFSGANVLTF.

The J gene is TRBJ1-1, the V gene TRBV6-5, with D tentatively TRBD1 (5 bases). V was shortened by 6 bases and J by 5 bases, with 13 bases between the two germline ends. The germline CDR1 and CDR2 sequences are MNHEY and SVGAGI. CDR3 length: 13 residues. The CDR3 bases are TGTGCCAGCAGAGACCCCAGGGATACTGAAGCTTTCTTT. It codes for CASRDPRDTEAFF.

This chain connects TRBV29-1 to TRBJ2-1; tentatively, D is TRBD2 (5 bases). The CDR3 has 12 amino acids. Trimming removed 6 bases from V and 6 bases from J, with 12 bases in between. Germline V gene lookup returns CDR1 SQVTM and CDR2 ANQGSEA. CDR3: CSVGLGANEQFF. The CDR3 nucleotides read TGCAGCGTCGGACTCGGTGCCAATGAGCAGTTCTTC.

This chain uses TRBV6-1 with TRBJ1-5; D is possibly TRBD1 (5 bases). This CDR3 region has 13 residues. Germline V gene data show CDR1 as MNHNS and CDR2 as SASEGT. The V gene lost 3 bases and the J gene lost 9 bases, with 12 bases spanning the gap. The CDR3 nucleotides read TGTGCCAGCAGTGAGGGGGACGGGGGGCCCCAGCATTTT. It yields the protein CASSEGDGGPQHF.

The gene calls are TRBV2 and TRBJ1-4, with a tentative D call TRBD1 (6 bases). The V end lost 1 base, the J end lost 13 bases, and 16 bases lay between the germline ends. Germline lookup yields CDR1 SNHLY and CDR2 FYNNEI. This CDR3 has 14 amino acids. CDR3 nucleotide sequence: TGTGCCAGCAGTGAAGTCGGCGGGGGCGCGGGACTGTTTTTT. It codes for CASSEVGGGAGLFF.

The chain has TRBV7-9 and TRBJ2-5; the match to TRBD1 covers 8 bases. Losses at the gene ends were 5 bases for V and 5 bases for J; bases not matched to a gene: 7. The CDR3 loop spans 14 amino acids. Germline assignment: CDR1 SEHNR and CDR2 FQNEAQ (reference sequence). The CDR3 sequence: CASSEGQGSETQYF. The CDR3 DNA follows: TGTGCCAGCAGCGAAGGACAGGGATCGGAGACCCAGTACTTC.

The rearrangement uses TRBV7-8 and TRBJ2-2, with 7 bases fitting TRBD2. There are 16 residues in the CDR3. From germline, CDR1 is SGHVS and CDR2 FQNEAQ. The trim removed 1 base at V and 5 bases at J, leaving 7 bases unmatched. The DNA for the CDR3 is TGTGCCAGCAGCTTAGGAGTGGGTAGCGGGACCGGGGAGCTGTTTTTT. Its translation is CASSLGVGSGTGELFF.

The J gene is TRBJ1-3, the V gene TRBV11-2; D call uncertain. The CDR3 contains 12 residues. V was clipped by 5 bases and J by 4 bases, with 6 bases between them. The germline gives CDR1 SGHAT, CDR2 FQNNGV. The CDR3 region has the DNA TGTGCCAGCAGCCGCCGGGGAAACACCATATATTTT. Amino acids: CASSRRGNTIYF. Combining the CDR3 with reference TRBV11-2 and TRBJ1-3 gives the whole variable domain EAGVAQSPRYKIIEKRQSVAFWCNPISGHATLYWYQQILGQGPKLLIQFQNNGVVDDSQLPKDRFSAERLKGVDSTLKIQPAKLEDSAVYLCASSRRGNTIYFGEGSWLTVV.

The chain employs TRBV12-5 and TRBJ2-7; 11 positions agree with TRBD2. CDR1 is LGHNT and CDR2 is FRNRAP in the germline V gene. Trimming removed 7 bases from V and 6 bases from J; junction bases left unmatched: 8. The CDR3 loop spans 14 amino acids. CDR3 sequence: CASARLAGGGEQYF. The CDR3 coding sequence is TGTGCTAGTGCCCGTCTAGCGGGGGGAGGCGAGCAGTACTTC.

This chain links TRBV12-3 or TRBV12-4 with TRBJ2-1; D gene unclear. With 6 bases removed from V and 9 bases from J, the gap between germline ends came to 15 bases. The CDR3 has 13 residues. The CDR3 region is CASRLPANGEQFF. The CDR3 DNA reads TGTGCCAGCAGGCTCCCTGCTAACGGTGAGCAGTTCTTC.

The chain couples TRBV7-8 to TRBJ2-3; tentative D call: TRBD2 (6 bases). The CDR3 is 14 residues long. CDR1 and CDR2 (germline): SGHVS, FQNEAQ. V was cut by 3 bases and J by 0 bases, with 7 bases left in between. CDR3 in amino acids: CASSLSGSTDTQYF. The CDR3 DNA reads TGTGCCAGCAGCTTGAGCGGGAGCACAGATACGCAGTATTTT.

The rearrangement joins TRBV6-6 to TRBJ1-6, with D tentatively TRBD1 (6 bases). CDR3 length: 15 amino acids. V shed 6 bases and J shed 10 bases, with 19 bases lying between them. From germline, CDR1 is MNHNY and CDR2 SVGAGI (reference sequence). The chain's CDR3 is CASSPAPGVSSPLHF. CDR3 DNA: TGTGCCAGCAGCCCCGCCCCAGGGGTGAGCTCACCCCTCCACTTT.

This chain links TRBV29-1 with TRBJ2-5; 8 nucleotides align to TRBD1. Germline values: CDR1 SQVTM, CDR2 ANQGSEA. The CDR3 totals 12 residues. The V gene end was trimmed by 7 bases and the J gene end by 4 bases; junction bases not matched to a gene: 5. The CDR3, as DNA: TGCAGCGGTCACAGGGGGGCAGAGACCCAGTACTTC. It yields the protein CSGHRGAETQYF.

The chain is built from TRBV12-3 or TRBV12-4 and TRBJ1-1; tentative D call: TRBD1 (5 bases). V lost 1 base and J 3 bases, leaving 6 bases between the germline ends. The CDR3 covers 13 residues. The CDR3 protein is CASSLVRDTEAFF. CDR3 nucleotide sequence: TGTGCCAGCAGTTTAGTCAGGGACACTGAAGCTTTCTTT.

The chain recombines TRBV27 with TRBJ1-3; D remains unclear. Per germline, CDR1 MNHEY and CDR2 SMNVEV (reference sequence). Trimming removed 0 bases at V and 4 bases at J, with 10 bases between. The CDR3 loop spans 15 amino acids. CDR3 nucleotide sequence: TGTGCCAGCAGTTTATCCCTCTTCGGGGGAAACACCATATATTTT. Translated, it gives CASSLSLFGGNTIYF.